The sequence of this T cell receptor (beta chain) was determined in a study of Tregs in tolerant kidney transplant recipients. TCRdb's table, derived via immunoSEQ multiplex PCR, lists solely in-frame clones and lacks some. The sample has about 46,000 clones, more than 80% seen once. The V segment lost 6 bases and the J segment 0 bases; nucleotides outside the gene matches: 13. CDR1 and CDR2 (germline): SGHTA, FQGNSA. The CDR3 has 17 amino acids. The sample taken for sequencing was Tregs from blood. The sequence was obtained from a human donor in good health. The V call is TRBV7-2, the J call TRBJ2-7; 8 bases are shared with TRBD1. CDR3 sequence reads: CASSYTKGQVPSYEQYF. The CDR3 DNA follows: TGTGCCAGCAGTTATACAAAGGGACAGGTCCCCTCCTACGAGCAGTACTTC.